The 21 T cell receptor beta chains reported below all come from one sample, sequenced in a study of blood T cell repertoires in COVID-19 (dated by TCRdb to about 2020). Receptor amplification or capture employed the immunoSEQ multiplex PCR assay. Sourced from immuneACCESS, this table was stored by TCRdb with only in-frame sequences that have V and J called. A share of the clones is absent; for the studies checked, an unresolved V gene accounts for under half, and the remainder has no known explanation. The sample table contains roughly 240,000 clones; only one count was recorded for around 88% of them. About 2.1% of the sample goes to the ten largest clones. The material sequenced was PBMCs or T cells enriched from blood (not recorded which). The source is a woman in her 50s who had recovered from COVID-19.

The chain combines TRBV6-2 or TRBV6-3 with TRBJ1-1; unclear D gene. Trimming removed 6 bases from V and 5 bases from J, with 16 bases in between. In germline, CDR1 is MNHEY, CDR2 SVGEGT. CDR3 length: 14 residues. CDR3 sequence: CASSLPGSWTEAFF. The CDR3 nucleotides are TGTGCCAGCAGCCTTCCGGGGTCTTGGACTGAAGCTTTCTTT.

In its sample, this clone was seen once. The V gene is TRBV28, the J gene TRBJ1-5, with D possibly being TRBD1 (5 bases). The germline V and J ends were trimmed by 6 bases and 4 bases, with 10 bases remaining between them. The germline V gene encodes CDR1 MDHEN and CDR2 SYDVKM. This CDR3 is 13 amino acids long. CDR3 in DNA: TGTGCCAGCAGAAGACAGTTGAATCAGCCCCAGCATTTT. The encoded protein is CASRRQLNQPQHF.

The chain joins TRBV29-1 to TRBJ1-1; the D is unclear. Trimming cost V 5 bases and J 0 bases, with 13 bases left between them. The germline CDR1 and CDR2 sequences are SQVTM and ANQGSEA. CDR3 length equals 14 residues. In DNA form, the CDR3 reads TGCAGCGTTAGATTTCAGGCAATGAACACTGAAGCTTTCTTT. Translation: CSVRFQAMNTEAFF.

For this clone: The same CDR3 arises from other DNA sequences in this sample as well. J is TRBJ1-3 and V is TRBV5-1; D gene unclear. This CDR3 is 16 amino acids long. The germline V gene encodes CDR1 SGHRS and CDR2 YFSETQ. V was clipped by 0 bases and J by 0 bases, with 10 bases between them. The CDR3 reads CASSLGGSYSGNTIYF. CDR3 coding DNA: TGCGCCAGCAGCTTGGGCGGCAGCTACTCTGGAAACACCATATATTTT.

The V and J genes are TRBV6-2 or TRBV6-3 and TRBJ2-7, with 14 bases fitting TRBD2. J was trimmed by 7 bases and V by 1 base; bases with no gene match: 21. Germline V CDR1 and CDR2: MNHEY, SVGEGT. The CDR3 has 21 amino acids. The CDR3 DNA is TGTGCCAGCAGTTACTTACCCTTACCCGGGACTAGCGGGAGTGAATCGGGGGAGCAGTACTTC. This codes for CASSYLPLPGTSGSESGEQYF.

The genes are TRBV19 and TRBJ2-7, with 10 bases fitting TRBD1. Trimming removed 6 bases from V and 4 bases from J; junction bases left unmatched: 6. Per the germline V gene, CDR1 is LNHDA and CDR2 is SQIVND (reference sequence). The CDR3 sequence is 14 residues long. CDR3 region: CASSIAGQGYEQYF. The DNA for the CDR3 is TGTGCCAGTAGCATCGCGGGACAGGGGTACGAGCAGTACTTC.

This chain connects TRBV5-6 to TRBJ1-4, with D possibly being TRBD1 (6 bases). V lost 0 bases and J lost 5, with 11 bases in between. This CDR3 comprises 15 residues. Germline values: CDR1 SGHDT, CDR2 YYEEEE. This CDR3 reads CASSLVGGSNEKLFF. CDR3 DNA: TGTGCCAGCAGCTTGGTTGGGGGCTCCAATGAAAAACTGTTTTTT. Variable domain in full (rest from reference TRBV5-6 and TRBJ1-4): DAGVTQSPTHLIKTRGQQVTLRCSPKSGHDTVSWYQQALGQGPQFIFQYYEEEERQRGNFPDRFSGHQFPNYSSELNVNALLLGDSALYLCASSLVGGSNEKLFFGSGTQLSVL.

The genes are TRBV19 and TRBJ2-2; 11 positions agree with TRBD1. The V gene end was trimmed by 7 bases and the J gene end by 4 bases; junction bases not matched to a gene: 8. This CDR3 has 16 residues. The V gene's germline CDR1 is LNHDA and CDR2 SQIVND (reference sequence). This CDR3 reads CASTSGQGAVTGELFF. The CDR3 DNA is TGTGCCAGTACTTCTGGACAGGGGGCCGTCACCGGGGAGCTGTTTTTT.

Of note for this clone: Its ends do not fully match the called genes, so a read error is possible. V is TRBV7-7 and J is TRBJ2-2; a possible D gene is TRBD1 (6 bases). Germline V gene data show CDR1 as SSHAT and CDR2 as FNYEAQ (reference sequence). The CDR3 is made up of 15 amino acids. CDR3 in DNA: TGTGCTAGCAGCTTAGAAGTGGGGGCGACCGGGGAGCTGTTTTTT. It translates to CASSLEVGATGELFF.

The chain couples TRBV13 to TRBJ1-3, with TRBD1 as a possible D gene (5 bases). The V and J ends lost 5 bases and 5 bases respectively, with 25 bases between them. CDR1 PRHDT and CDR2 FYEKMQ come from the germline V gene (reference sequence). The CDR3 contains 18 residues. The CDR3 DNA follows: TGTGCCAGCAGCGGACGGGGGAGAGGTTTCCTAACCCGAAACACCATATATTTT. Its translation is CASSGRGRGFLTRNTIYF.

This chain joins TRBV5-4 and TRBJ2-1; 9 bases fit TRBD1. The CDR3 loop spans 15 amino acids. With 3 bases clipped from V and 8 bases from J, the junction kept 9 bases outside the gene matches. From germline, CDR1 is SGHNT and CDR2 YYREEE (reference sequence). CDR3 protein: CASSSGQGSWDEQFF. The CDR3 nucleotides read TGTGCCAGCAGCTCCGGACAGGGGAGCTGGGATGAGCAGTTCTTC.

The chain uses TRBV7-2 and TRBJ1-5; maybe TRBD1 (6 bases). Germline lookup yields CDR1 SGHTA and CDR2 FQGNSA. This CDR3 has 15 amino acids. Trimming took 5 bases from V and 0 from J, leaving 11 bases between them. The CDR3 is CASSLQGYSNQPQHF. The CDR3 region has the DNA TGTGCCAGCAGCCTACAGGGATATAGCAATCAGCCCCAGCATTTT.

The table lists this clone with a count of one. The chain links TRBV5-1 to TRBJ1-2; 9 bases agree with TRBD1. The trim removed 0 bases at V and 8 bases at J, leaving 5 bases unmatched. This CDR3 contains 14 residues. Germline CDR1 is SGHRS and CDR2 is YFSETQ. CDR3 sequence: CASSLEDRGMGYTF. The CDR3 region has the DNA TGCGCCAGCAGCTTGGAGGACAGGGGTATGGGCTACACCTTC.

This sequence joins TRBV19 and TRBJ1-2, with a tentative D call TRBD1 (5 bases). Germline V CDR1 and CDR2: LNHDA, SQIVND (reference sequence). CDR3 size: 14 residues. Between the trimmed V and J ends, which lost 7 bases and 1 base, there was a span of 13 bases. The CDR3 nucleotides read TGTGCCAGTATGGGGGGGGAGGGTAACTATGGCTACACCTTC. Translating it yields CASMGGEGNYGYTF. Based on the CDR3 plus reference TRBV19 and TRBJ1-2, the full variable domain is DGGITQSPKYLFRKEGQNVTLSCEQNLNHDAMYWYRQDPGQGLRLIYYSQIVNDFQKGDIAEGYSVSREKKESFPLTVTSAQKNPTAFYLCASMGGEGNYGYTFGSGTRLTVV.

V is TRBV5-5 and J is TRBJ2-7; a possible D gene is TRBD1 (5 bases). The germline gives CDR1 SGHKS, CDR2 YYEKEE (reference sequence). CDR3 length: 12 amino acids. The germline V and J ends were trimmed by 4 bases and 5 bases, with 10 bases remaining between them. This chain's CDR3 is CASSPGSHEQYF. In DNA form, the CDR3 reads TGTGCCAGCAGCCCAGGGTCCCACGAGCAGTACTTC.

V gene TRBV6-2 or TRBV6-3 combines with J gene TRBJ2-3; 8 nucleotides line up with TRBD1. This CDR3 has 16 amino acids. CDR1 MNHEY and CDR2 SVGEGT come from the germline V gene. With 3 bases clipped from V and 1 base from J, the junction kept 6 bases outside the gene matches. CDR3 bases: TGTGCCAGCAGTTATGACAGGGGTTCCCGCACAGATACGCAGTATTTT. Translating it yields CASSYDRGSRTDTQYF.

In its sample, this clone was seen once. The chain is built from TRBV12-3 or TRBV12-4 and TRBJ1-2; TRBD1 is a possible D gene (5 bases). The CDR3 consists of 12 residues. Trimming removed 6 bases at V and 3 bases at J, with 8 bases between. The CDR3 DNA is TGTGCCAGCAGCGCGGGGGACTATGGCTACACCTTC. Translation gives CASSAGDYGYTF.

This chain uses TRBV4-3 with TRBJ2-7, with TRBD2 identical over 7 bases. V dropped 1 base and J dropped 1; count of bases not matched to a gene: 4. Germline V gene sequence: CDR1 LGHNA, CDR2 YSLEER. There are 15 residues in the CDR3. Written as DNA, the CDR3 is TGCGCCAGCAGCCAAGGGACTAGTTATTCCTACGAGCAGTACTTC. It yields the protein CASSQGTSYSYEQYF.

This clone was picked up a small number of times. The chain has TRBV18 and TRBJ1-1; D ambiguous. The CDR3 is 13 amino acids. CDR1 and CDR2 from the germline V gene are KGHSH and LQKENI. The germline V and J ends were trimmed by 5 bases and 2 bases, with 9 bases remaining between them. The chain's CDR3 is CASSGPTNTEAFF. The CDR3 bases are TGTGCCAGCTCAGGGCCTACAAACACTGAAGCTTTCTTT.

The table lists this clone with a few counts. This chain uses TRBV9 with TRBJ1-3; 10 bases fit TRBD1. V dropped 3 bases and J dropped 4; count of bases not matched to a gene: 1. Per the germline V gene, CDR1 is SGDLS and CDR2 is YYNGEE. The CDR3 extends over 14 amino acids. The chain's CDR3 is CASSGTGGGNTIYF. CDR3 nucleotide sequence: TGTGCCAGCAGCGGGACAGGGGGAGGAAACACCATATATTTT.

The genes are TRBV13 and TRBJ2-5, with D possibly being TRBD1 (5 bases). Germline lookup yields CDR1 PRHDT and CDR2 FYEKMQ (reference sequence). This CDR3 has 13 residues. V lost 5 bases and J lost 5, with 12 bases in between. Here the CDR3 DNA reads TGTGCCAGCAGCCAAGGGGATTTTGAGACCCAGTACTTC. It specifies CASSQGDFETQYF.